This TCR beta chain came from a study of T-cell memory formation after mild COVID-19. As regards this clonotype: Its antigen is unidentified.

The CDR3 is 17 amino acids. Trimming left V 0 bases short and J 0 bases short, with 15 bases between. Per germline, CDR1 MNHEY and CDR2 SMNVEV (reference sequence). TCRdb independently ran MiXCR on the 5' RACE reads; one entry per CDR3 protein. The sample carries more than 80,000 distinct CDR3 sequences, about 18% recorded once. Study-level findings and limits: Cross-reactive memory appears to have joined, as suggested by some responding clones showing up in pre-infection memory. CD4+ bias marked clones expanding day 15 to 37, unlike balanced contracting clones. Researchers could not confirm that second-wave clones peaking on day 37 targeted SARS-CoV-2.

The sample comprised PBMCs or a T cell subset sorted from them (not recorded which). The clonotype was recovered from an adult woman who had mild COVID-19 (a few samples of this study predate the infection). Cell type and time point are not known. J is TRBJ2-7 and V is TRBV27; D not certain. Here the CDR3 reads CASSLSKPTLSSYEQYF. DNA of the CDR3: TGTGCCAGCAGTTTATCGAAGCCGACTCTGAGCTCCTACGAGCAGTACTTC.